This T cell receptor beta chain came from a study of T cell repertoires in cytomegalovirus infection. For the study at large: Matching HLA type, along with CMV infection, was indicated by public TCR beta signatures.

Only a few counts were recorded for this clonotype. Its antigen is currently unknown. The CDR3 runs to 16 residues. Trimming took 0 bases from V and 0 from J; bases not matched to a gene: 3. Germline V CDR1 and CDR2: LGHNA, YNFKEQ. Whole-study results and caveats: The ex vivo response showed dominance by HLA-C-restricted CMV-specific TCR beta clonotypes.

Each CDR3 protein gets one entry after TCRdb re-called the reads with MiXCR. The table has roughly 160,000 distinct CDR3 sequences, 20% to 25% seen once. The V gene is TRBV4-2, the J gene TRBJ2-7; TRBD1 matches 9 bases. Sequencing was performed on CD8+ T cells from cultured PBMCs, taken from culture after CMV antigen stimulation. This receptor was taken from a human donor in good health (CMV status not recorded). Some clones in this sample may be carry-over from other donors' samples. CDR3 sequence: CASSQEGTGSSYEQYF. Here the CDR3 DNA reads TGTGCCAGCAGCCAAGAAGGGACAGGGAGCTCCTACGAGCAGTACTTC.